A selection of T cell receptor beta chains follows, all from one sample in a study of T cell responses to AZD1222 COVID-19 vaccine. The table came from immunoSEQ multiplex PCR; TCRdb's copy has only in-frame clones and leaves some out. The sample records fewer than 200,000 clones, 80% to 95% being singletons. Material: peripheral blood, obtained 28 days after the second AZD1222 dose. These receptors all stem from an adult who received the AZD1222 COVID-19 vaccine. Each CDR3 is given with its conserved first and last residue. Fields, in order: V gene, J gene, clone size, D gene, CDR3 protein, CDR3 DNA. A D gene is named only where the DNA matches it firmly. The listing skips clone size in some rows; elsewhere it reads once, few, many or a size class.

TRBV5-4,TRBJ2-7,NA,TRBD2,CASSKTAGTTPLGEQYF,TGTGCCAGCAGCAAGACCGCCGGGACTACACCCCTAGGGGAGCAGTACTTC
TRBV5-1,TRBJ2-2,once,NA,CASSRTLSARTGELFF,TGCGCCAGCAGCAGGACTCTTTCTGCGCGTACGGGGGAGCTGTTTTTT
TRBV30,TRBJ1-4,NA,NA,CATNFNEKLFF,TGTGCTACGAATTTTAATGAAAAACTGTTTTTT
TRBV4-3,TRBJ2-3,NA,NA,CASSQNSGATDTQYF,TGCGCCAGCAGCCAAAATAGCGGAGCCACAGATACGCAGTATTTT
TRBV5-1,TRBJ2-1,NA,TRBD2,CASSPSGNTYNEQFF,TGCGCCAGCAGCCCTAGCGGGAATACCTACAATGAGCAGTTCTTC
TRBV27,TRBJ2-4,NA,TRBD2,CASSPQRGVKNIQYF,TGTGCCAGCAGTCCCCAGCGGGGGGTAAAAAACATTCAGTACTTC
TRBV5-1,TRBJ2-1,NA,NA,CASSFMGGYNEQFF,TGCGCCAGCAGCTTCATGGGTGGGTACAATGAGCAGTTCTTC
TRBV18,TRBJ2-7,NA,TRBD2,CASSVTLAGLSYEQYF,TGTGCCAGCTCAGTGACCCTAGCGGGCCTCTCCTACGAGCAGTACTTC
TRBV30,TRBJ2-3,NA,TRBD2,CAWGRDYSTDTQYF,TGTGCCTGGGGGAGGGACTATTCCACAGATACGCAGTATTTT
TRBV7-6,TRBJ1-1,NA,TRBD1,CASSLVQGANTEAFF,TGTGCCAGCAGCTTAGTACAGGGGGCTAACACTGAAGCTTTCTTT
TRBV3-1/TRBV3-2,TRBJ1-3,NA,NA,CASSRGSSSGNTIYF,TGTGCCAGCAGCCGGGGGTCCAGCTCTGGAAACACCATATATTTT